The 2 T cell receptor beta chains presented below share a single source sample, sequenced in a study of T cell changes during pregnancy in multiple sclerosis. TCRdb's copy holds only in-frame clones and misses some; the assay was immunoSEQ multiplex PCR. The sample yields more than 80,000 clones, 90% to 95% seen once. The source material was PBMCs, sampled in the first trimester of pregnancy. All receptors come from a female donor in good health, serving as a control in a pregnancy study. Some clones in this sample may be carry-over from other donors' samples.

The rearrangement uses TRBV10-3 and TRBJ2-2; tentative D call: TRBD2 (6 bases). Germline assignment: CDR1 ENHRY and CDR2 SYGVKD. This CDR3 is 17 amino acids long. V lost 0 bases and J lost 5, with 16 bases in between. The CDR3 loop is CAISESRRRGRTGELFF. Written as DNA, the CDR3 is TGTGCCATCAGTGAGTCGAGGCGTAGAGGGAGGACCGGGGAGCTGTTTTTT.

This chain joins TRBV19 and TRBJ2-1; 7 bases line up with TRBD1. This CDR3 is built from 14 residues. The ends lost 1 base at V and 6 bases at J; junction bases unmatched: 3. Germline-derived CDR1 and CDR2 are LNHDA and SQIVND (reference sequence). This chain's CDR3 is CASSIAPGGNEQFF. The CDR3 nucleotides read TGTGCCAGTAGTATAGCCCCAGGGGGCAATGAGCAGTTCTTC.